This paragraph reports one TCR beta chain. This record comes from a study of blood T cell repertoires in COVID-19. Allocation to cohorts depended on clinical history reported by the participants. Resolution of symptoms, clearance, or two negative PCRs was present in recovered Cohort 3 donors. The V end lost 0 bases, the J end lost 3 bases, and 12 bases lay between the germline ends. CDR3 length: 15 amino acids. CDR1 and CDR2 (germline): MGHRA, YSYEKL. Original data processing: Reference gene primer amplification yielded estimated nucleated cell counts. Using immunoSEQ multiplex PCR, the repertoire was profiled, and TCRdb retains in-frame clones only, with some absent. V, J and clone size derive from that table, while D and trimming were established from the DNA sequence. Of hundreds of thousands of clones in the sample, around 89% were seen once.

The source material was PBMCs or T cells enriched from blood (not recorded which). The receptor comes from a middle-aged man who had recovered from COVID-19. The V gene is TRBV4-1, the J gene TRBJ2-7; D uncertain. CDR3 protein: CASSQDWQKSYEQYF. As DNA, the CDR3 is TGCGCCAGCAGCCAAGATTGGCAGAAAAGCTACGAGCAGTACTTC.